The 22 T cell receptor beta chains in this list originate from one sample, sequenced in a study of cytomegalovirus exposure and HLA in healthy donors. The table came from immunoSEQ multiplex PCR; TCRdb's copy has only in-frame clones and leaves some out. The sample lists about 130,000 clones, roughly 87% occurring once. Sample: PBMCs. The source is a young woman in good health and CMV-seronegative.

This chain joins TRBV4-1 and TRBJ1-2; TRBD1 matches at 7 bases. Germline CDR1 and CDR2: MGHRA and YSYEKL. CDR3 size: 17 residues. Losses at the gene ends were 1 base for V and 0 bases for J; bases not matched to a gene: 8. DNA of the CDR3: TGCGCCAGCAGCCAAGCAGGGGGGCAGCTGACTAACTATGGCTACACCTTC. This translates into CASSQAGGQLTNYGYTF.

The CDR3 region is CASSLGSRTEYYEQYF. The CDR3 DNA follows: TGTGCCAGCAGCTTAGGCTCCAGGACAGAGTACTACGAGCAGTACTTC. The chain is built from TRBV11-1 and TRBJ2-7, with D possibly matching TRBD1 (6 bases). Trimming stripped 1 base from V and 3 bases from J, with 16 bases between. The germline CDR1 and CDR2 sequences are SGHAT and FQDESV (reference sequence). The CDR3 extends over 16 amino acids.

The chain is built from TRBV28 and TRBJ1-1; D unresolved. The CDR3 consists of 11 residues. V lost 11 bases and J 3 bases, leaving 10 bases between the germline ends. CDR1 is MDHEN, CDR2 SYDVKM, per germline. This CDR3 reads CAGKGDTEAFF. CDR3 DNA: TGTGCCGGCAAGGGAGACACTGAAGCTTTCTTT.

The table lists this clone with a few counts. This chain links TRBV7-6 with TRBJ1-5, with TRBD1 matching 10 bases. Germline CDR1 SGHVS, CDR2 FNYEAQ. The CDR3 is 15 residues long. V trimming: 5 bases; J trimming: 5 bases; junction bases outside the gene matches: 6. The CDR3 reads CASSPETGGDQPQHF. CDR3 bases: TGTGCCAGCAGCCCCGAGACAGGGGGCGATCAGCCCCAGCATTTT. Using reference TRBV7-6 and TRBJ1-5 for the parts outside the CDR3, the full variable domain is GAGVSQSPRYKVTKRGQDVALRCDPISGHVSLYWYRQALGQGPEFLTYFNYEAQQDKSGLPNDRFSAERPEGSISTLTIQRTEQRDSAMYRCASSPETGGDQPQHFGDGTRLSIL.

The V gene is TRBV9, the J gene TRBJ1-1; TRBD1 agrees at 8 bases. V shed 4 bases and J 3 bases; nucleotides not matched to a gene: 5. The germline CDR1 and CDR2 sequences are SGDLS and YYNGEE. The CDR3 is 14 residues long. The CDR3 is CASSRTGMDTEAFF. The CDR3 DNA sequence: TGTGCCAGCAGCCGGACAGGGATGGACACTGAAGCTTTCTTT.

J is TRBJ1-6 and V is TRBV21-1; the table's TRBD1 call for D was not verified on the DNA. TRBV21-1 is shown as a pseudogene. CDR3 size: 17 residues. The CDR3 here is CASSKVWQASYNSPLHF. CDR3 nucleotide sequence: TGTGCCAGCAGCAAAGTGTGGCAGGCATCCTATAATTCACCCCTCCACTTT.

As for this clone: Different DNA sequences within this sample yield the same CDR3. The chain carries TRBV27 and TRBJ2-7; 8 bases are shared with TRBD1. Per germline, CDR1 MNHEY and CDR2 SMNVEV (reference sequence). Germline trimming cut 5 bases from V and 4 bases from J; bases unmatched to any gene: 4. The CDR3 is 13 residues long. The CDR3 DNA is TGTGCCAGCAGTCCCGGGACAGGATACGAGCAGTACTTC. Translated, it gives CASSPGTGYEQYF.

The CDR3, as DNA: TGTGCCAGCAGCGTAAGCGGGGACATGAACACTGAAGCTTTCTTT. As protein: CASSVSGDMNTEAFF. The gene calls are TRBV9 and TRBJ1-1; a weak D match, TRBD1 (6 bases). This CDR3 spans 15 amino acids. Germline CDR1 and CDR2: SGDLS and YYNGEE. Trimming pared 1 base from V and 0 bases from J, leaving 10 bases between.

V usage is TRBV5-1 and J usage is TRBJ2-7; TRBD2 is a possible D gene (6 bases). V dropped 4 bases and J dropped 3 bases, with 20 bases sitting between them. Germline V gene lookup returns CDR1 SGHRS and CDR2 YFSETQ. The CDR3 has 16 amino acids. CDR3 bases: TGCGCCAGCAGCCCTTCCCCGGGACTTCTAAACTACGAGCAGTACTTC. It codes for CASSPSPGLLNYEQYF. Supplemented by reference TRBV5-1 and TRBJ2-7, the full variable domain reads KAGVTQTPRYLIKTRGQQVTLSCSPISGHRSVSWYQQTPGQGLQFLFEYFSETQRNKGNFPGRFSGRQFSNSRSEMNVSTLELGDSALYLCASSPSPGLLNYEQYFGPGTRLTVT.

The J gene is TRBJ2-7, the V gene TRBV18, with a tentative D call TRBD1 (6 bases). Germline CDR1 and CDR2: KGHSH and LQKENI. The CDR3 length is 15 residues. The V gene lost 0 bases and the J gene lost 0 bases, with 9 bases spanning the gap. This chain's CDR3 is CASSPPQGSSYEQYF. CDR3 bases: TGTGCCAGCTCACCACCCCAGGGGAGCTCCTACGAGCAGTACTTC.

This chain joins TRBV13 and TRBJ1-2; TRBD1 might be the D (6 bases). Per germline, CDR1 PRHDT and CDR2 FYEKMQ (reference sequence). The CDR3 extends over 16 amino acids. Trimming pared 3 bases from V and 0 bases from J, leaving 14 bases between. The CDR3 here is CASSFLSGQANYGYTF. The CDR3 DNA sequence: TGTGCCAGCAGCTTCCTTTCGGGACAAGCTAACTATGGCTACACCTTC.

The chain joins TRBV29-1 to TRBJ1-5, with TRBD1 as a possible D gene (6 bases). This CDR3 contains 13 residues. Germline CDR1 and CDR2: SQVTM and ANQGSEA. Trimming shortened V by 5 bases and J by 4 bases, and 12 bases separated the two germline ends. The CDR3 protein is CSVRDTFNQPQHF. CDR3 DNA: TGCAGCGTTCGGGACACCTTTAATCAGCCCCAGCATTTT.

The V and J genes are TRBV18 and TRBJ1-2, with D possibly being TRBD1 (6 bases). CDR1 and CDR2 from the germline V gene are KGHSH and LQKENI. Trimming stripped 3 bases from V and 3 bases from J, with 14 bases between. CDR3 length: 15 amino acids. The chain's CDR3 is CASSPSAGAYYGYTF. CDR3 coding DNA: TGTGCCAGCTCACCCTCCGCGGGGGCCTACTATGGCTACACCTTC.

The chain carries TRBV10-3 and TRBJ1-6; D remains unclear. This CDR3 region has 17 residues. CDR1 and CDR2 (germline): ENHRY, SYGVKD. The V end was cut by 0 bases, the J end by 11 bases, with 20 bases between. In nucleotides, the CDR3 is TGTGCCATCAGTGAGTCTGCGCAGGTGCCCGGTAGGACACCCCTCCACTTT. Translation gives CAISESAQVPGRTPLHF.

The chain is built from TRBV5-1 and TRBJ1-1; no clear D. This CDR3 region has 14 residues. Germline CDR1 is SGHRS and CDR2 is YFSETQ. V was trimmed by 0 bases and J by 1 base, leaving 7 bases between them. This CDR3 is CASSLGAGNTEAFF. The CDR3 bases are TGCGCCAGCAGCTTGGGGGCGGGGAACACTGAAGCTTTCTTT. The entire variable domain, with the rest obtained from reference TRBV5-1 and TRBJ1-1, is as follows: KAGVTQTPRYLIKTRGQQVTLSCSPISGHRSVSWYQQTPGQGLQFLFEYFSETQRNKGNFPGRFSGRQFSNSRSEMNVSTLELGDSALYLCASSLGAGNTEAFFGQGTRLTVV.

The V gene is TRBV6-6, the J gene TRBJ2-1; TRBD2 might be the D (6 bases). The CDR3 consists of 14 residues. V was trimmed by 4 bases and J by 8 bases, leaving 15 bases between them. CDR1 is MNHNY, CDR2 SVGAGI, per germline (reference sequence). The CDR3 sequence is CASSLGGDLHEQFF. CDR3 in DNA: TGTGCCAGCAGTTTAGGCGGGGATCTGCATGAGCAGTTCTTC.

The CDR3 is CSVLRVPNTGELFF. The CDR3, as DNA: TGCAGCGTCCTCAGGGTACCGAACACCGGGGAGCTGTTTTTT. This chain links TRBV29-1 with TRBJ2-2; tentatively, D is TRBD1 (5 bases). Germline V lookup: CDR1 SQVTM, CDR2 ANQGSEA. This CDR3 contains 14 residues. The V and J ends lost 6 bases and 0 bases respectively, with 11 bases between them.

The J gene is TRBJ1-4, the V gene TRBV10-3, with 7 nucleotides matching TRBD1. CDR1 and CDR2 (germline): ENHRY, SYGVKD. The CDR3 spans 17 residues. Trimming cost V 0 bases and J 4 bases; bases outside gene matches: 8. The CDR3 protein is CAISESAGNRGNEKLFF. As DNA, the CDR3 is TGTGCCATCAGTGAGTCGGCGGGGAACAGGGGTAATGAAAAACTGTTTTTT.

The chain recombines TRBV5-8 with TRBJ2-7, with D perhaps matching TRBD2 (7 bases). Germline CDR1 and CDR2: SGHTS and YDEGEE. CDR3 length: 14 residues. V was clipped by 7 bases and J by 2 bases, with 16 bases between them. This CDR3 is CASGTRGGAYEQYF. In DNA form, the CDR3 reads TGTGCCAGCGGAACTAGGGGGGGCGCCTACGAGCAGTACTTC. The entire variable domain, with the rest obtained from reference TRBV5-8 and TRBJ2-7, is as follows: EAGVTQSPTHLIKTRGQQATLRCSPISGHTSVYWYQQALGLGLQFLLWYDEGEERNRGNFPPRFSGRQFPNYSSELNVNALELEDSALYLCASGTRGGAYEQYFGPGTRLTVT.

This clone was seen a single time. The chain carries TRBV20-1 and TRBJ1-2, with no clear D. Germline-derived CDR1 and CDR2 are DFQATT and SNEGSKA (reference sequence). The CDR3 has 11 residues. This CDR3 is CSSGGIYGYTF. DNA for the CDR3: TGCAGCTCCGGCGGGATATATGGCTACACCTTC.

This chain connects TRBV29-1 to TRBJ2-6; the D gene is possibly TRBD2 (6 bases). The V end lost 4 bases, the J end lost 3 bases, and 19 bases lay between the germline ends. The CDR3 spans 17 residues. Germline CDR1 is SQVTM and CDR2 is ANQGSEA. This chain's CDR3 is CSVAGRRDQGGANVLTF. In nucleotides, the CDR3 is TGCAGCGTTGCCGGGAGACGGGACCAGGGTGGGGCCAACGTCCTGACTTTC.

The genes are TRBV11-2 and TRBJ1-1, with 9 bases identical to TRBD1. Per germline, CDR1 SGHAT and CDR2 FQNNGV. CDR3 length equals 15 residues. J was trimmed by 1 base and V by 4 bases; bases with no gene match: 4. The CDR3 region is CASSSPDRGNTEAFF. CDR3 bases: TGTGCCAGCAGCTCCCCGGACAGGGGGAACACTGAAGCTTTCTTT.